The source of this TCR beta chain is a study of siplizumab effects on memory and regulatory T cells. Roughly 10^5 TCR templates underwent assay in each sample. Sequencing used immunoSEQ multiplex PCR; TCRdb keeps in-frame clones, though not all of them. Among around 100,000 clones listed, approximately 91% were seen once. Study findings and constraints: In siplizumab conditions, mappable alloreactive CD4+ clones averaged roughly 66% Treg-derived, against 25% to 30% in controls. Memory cells seemed less diverse than naive T cells, which seemed major alloresponse contributors.

On this clone: The antigen is unknown.

Looked up from germline, CDR1 is LNHNV and CDR2 is YYDKDF (reference sequence). The CDR3 totals 13 residues. Trimming removed 8 bases from V and 9 bases from J; junction bases left unmatched: 7. Sequencing input: non-Treg CD4+ T cells sorted from blood. This clonotype was obtained from a human donor in good health. V and J are TRBV15 and TRBJ2-1; TRBD1 agrees at 10 bases. The CDR3 DNA is TGTGCCACCCGGACAGGGGGTCTTGGTGAGCAGTTCTTC. Translating gives CATRTGGLGEQFF. Full variable domain (outside the CDR3, taken from reference TRBV15 and TRBJ2-1): DAMVIQNPRYQVTQFGKPVTLSCSQTLNHNVMYWYQQKSSQAPKLLFHYYDKDFNNEADTPDNFQSRRPNTSFCFLDIRSPGLGDTAMYLCATRTGGLGEQFFGPGTRLTVL.